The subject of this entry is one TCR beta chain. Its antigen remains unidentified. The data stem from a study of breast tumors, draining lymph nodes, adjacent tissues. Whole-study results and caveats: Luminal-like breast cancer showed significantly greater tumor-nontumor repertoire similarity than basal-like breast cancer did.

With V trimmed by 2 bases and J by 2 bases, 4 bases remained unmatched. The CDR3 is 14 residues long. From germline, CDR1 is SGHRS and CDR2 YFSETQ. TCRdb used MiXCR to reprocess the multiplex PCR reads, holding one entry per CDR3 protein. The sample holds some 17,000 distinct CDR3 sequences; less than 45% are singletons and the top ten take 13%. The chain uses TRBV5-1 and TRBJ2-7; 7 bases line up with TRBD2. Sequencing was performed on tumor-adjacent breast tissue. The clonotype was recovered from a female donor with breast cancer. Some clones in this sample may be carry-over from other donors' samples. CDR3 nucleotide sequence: TGCGCCAGCAGCTTCGGGACTACACCCTACGAGCAGTACTTC. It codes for CASSFGTTPYEQYF.